This T cell receptor beta chain is drawn from a study of regulatory T cells in long-lasting Graves disease. Study results and caveats: Accuracy may have suffered from the small sample size. Those with persistent Graves' had less TCR diversity than newly diagnosed patients. Favoring TRBV28, TRBJ1-2 and TRBJ2-5 was a feature seen in persistent disease.

Details on this clonotype: Its antigen is currently unknown.

Germline CDR1 SGHRS, CDR2 YFSETQ. Trimming cost V 4 bases and J 3 bases, with 17 bases left between them. CDR3 length equals 15 residues. Investigators prepared the TCR beta libraries by applying iRepertoire HTBI primers and Arm-PCR of CDR3 regions. From the multiplex PCR reads, TCRdb called clonotypes with MiXCR, one entry per CDR3 protein. The sample holds under 500,000 distinct CDR3 sequences, roughly 20% seen once. Sample time point: persistent/refractory GD, antithyroid drugs over 5 years with positive TRAb. Isolated PBMC RNA provided the starting material for the TCR library. The source of this sequence is a female donor with Graves disease. Sequenced material: peripheral blood mononuclear cells (PBMCs), taken when the disease was refractory, from a patient treated with antithyroid drugs. J is TRBJ2-7 and V is TRBV5-1, with D perhaps matching TRBD2 (5 bases). CDR3: CASSPLNSAVYEQYF. The CDR3 nucleotides read TGCGCCAGCAGCCCCCTGAATAGCGCCGTCTACGAGCAGTACTTC.